Here is one T cell receptor (beta chain) with its context. TCRdb's table, derived via immunoSEQ multiplex PCR, lists solely in-frame clones and lacks some. Here the sample spans approximately 28,000 clones, 75% to 90% being singletons. The V end lost 4 bases, the J end lost 0 bases, and 12 bases lay between the germline ends. CDR1 is SGHRS, CDR2 YFSETQ, per germline. The CDR3 sequence is 15 residues long. The data were taken from a study of T cell changes during pregnancy in multiple sclerosis. This material consisted of CD8+ T cells from peripheral blood mononuclear cells, taken in the second trimester of pregnancy. This TCR was sampled from a female donor with multiple sclerosis, enrolled in a pregnancy study. The rearrangement links TRBV5-1 to TRBJ2-3, with TRBD2 as a possible D gene (6 bases). CDR3 loop: CASSKAGVSTDTQYF. CDR3 nucleotides: TGCGCCAGCAGCAAAGCGGGTGTTAGCACAGATACGCAGTATTTT.